This T cell receptor beta chain comes out of a study of cytomegalovirus exposure and HLA in healthy donors. Clones were read by immunoSEQ multiplex PCR, and TCRdb kept only the in-frame ones, dropping some. The profile shows some 200,000 clones, around nine tenths of them singletons. Germline V gene sequence: CDR1 LGHNA, CDR2 YNFKEQ. The CDR3 length is 17 residues. V lost 4 bases, J lost 2 bases, and 20 bases lay in between. The sample consisted of PBMCs. The sequence derives from a young man in good health and CMV-seropositive. The chain employs TRBV4-2 and TRBJ1-1, with D possibly matching TRBD1 (5 bases). The CDR3 here is CASSPRGSRDLNTEAFF. The CDR3, as DNA: TGTGCCAGCAGCCCCCGCGGGTCCAGGGACTTAAACACTGAAGCTTTCTTT.